Sequencing of this T cell receptor (beta chain) was carried out in a study of T cells in Graves' hyperthyroidism and ophthalmopathy (dated by TCRdb to about 2019). A note on the overall study: Peripheral blood was sampled at the time of initial diagnosis, prior to any treatment. TCR V-J signatures able to tell the groups apart were searched for in a discovery cohort of approximately 95 patients, of whom fewer than 45 had Graves' ophthalmopathy and some 60 had stable Graves' hyperthyroidism. Prospective prediction of ophthalmopathy was tested in an independent validation cohort of 18 to 20 hyperthyroidism patients and some 17 patients who later progressed to ophthalmopathy. The 75 to 100 discovery patients were randomly divided into training and test sets at a 7:3 ratio. The study also compared thyroid tissue and blood T-cell repertoires from 5 to 7 Graves' hyperthyroidism patients. After sampling, hyperthyroidism patients received methimazole starting at 30 mg daily, and ophthalmopathy patients received high-dose intravenous methylprednisolone. The paper describes TCR Vbeta CDR3 sequencing of roughly 130 peripheral blood samples, made up of 43 ophthalmopathy patients, approximately 73 hyperthyroidism patients and 17 progressor patients. Broader findings and caveats from the paper: In validation, the model predicted progression to ophthalmopathy a median of around 6.5 months before onset, with over 60% sensitivity and roughly 73% specificity. A model built on a 13 V-J signature distinguished ophthalmopathy from stable hyperthyroidism, reaching 87.88% sensitivity and around 81% specificity in cross-validation and 80%/75% in testing. No statistical method was used to fix the sample size in advance, and group allocation was not hidden from the investigators. Most expanded thyroid clonotypes (frequency above 0.001) were also detected in blood, suggesting blood repertoires may reflect thyroid immune responses.

Ophthalmopathy patients had moderately to severely active disease, Clinical Activity Score of at least 3, NOSPECS grade of at least 4, and duration under 3 months. Patients with uncontrolled infections, other autoimmune diseases, pregnancy or lactation were excluded. Diagnoses were based on clinical symptoms, serum thyroxine and TRAb, thyroid ultrasound and orbital computed tomography. PBMCs were isolated from 8 to 10 ml of fresh peripheral blood by Ficoll-Paque density gradient centrifugation. Trizol reagent was used to extract total RNA, and RNA quality was then checked on an Agilent 2100 Bioanalyzer. Ten or more counts support this clonotype. Its antigen is currently not known. Base qualities are not at hand, and no much larger clone is one base apart. The germline V gene (reference sequence) yields MNHEY for CDR1 and SMNVEV for CDR2. Its CDR3 holds 13 amino acids, cysteine through phenylalanine. CDR3 DNA is the only sequence kept; it has 39 bases, read in frame from the first base. The V and J ends are trimmed by 5 bases and 2 bases, leaving 10 bases between them.

TCR beta CDR3 regions were amplified from RNA transcripts. The TCR CDR3 was subjected to a first round of RT-PCR using the HTBI primer set and the Qiagen OneStep RT-PCR kit. A second multiplex PCR round built the libraries, followed by size selection and purification. Libraries were sequenced paired-end with 100 bp reads on an Illumina HiSeq2000. The authors' analysis ran thus. Raw data were processed with SOAPnuke, discarding reads with adapters, uncalled bases, mean Phred below 15, or no exact constant-primer or identifier match. COPE v1.2.5 was used to merge the high-quality paired reads, and each unique nucleotide sequence was defined as a clonotype. MiTCR v1.1 was used to align the clonotypes against IMGT TRBV, TRBD and TRBJ reference segments. The analysis was restricted to V-J combinations with a frequency above 0.0001, which together covered roughly 99% of the repertoires. The TCS score was defined as F50 (clonal expansion) divided by E x V (chaos), with BLOSUM62-based TCRdist calculated between CDR3 peptides within each V-J. Welch's t-statistics and random forest reduced just over 500 V-J features to roughly 13, which were used in a naive Bayes classifier (R e1071). The Morisita-Horn index was used to measure how similar the thyroid and blood repertoires were. The raw public data were reprocessed by TCRdb itself: fastp quality trimming at Q25, MiXCR clonotype calling, in-frame beta chains only. CDR3 protein sequences are deduplicated, and each keeps its most common genes and DNA. These V and J calls are TCRdb output, not the study's own analysis. Here the sample has 45,000 to 75,000 distinct CDR3 sequences; 49% occur a single time. The ten largest clones take up 9.5% to 15% of the sample.

Specimen: blood. The sequence is built from TRBV27 and TRBJ2-7; the D gene lacks a confident call. The TCR comes from a woman aged 25 to 39 with Graves' ophthalmopathy. The CDR3 in this case is CASSLDNAYEQYF. The base sequence is TGTGCCAGCAGTCTCGACAATGCCTACGAGCAGTACTTC.